This TCR beta chain was captured in a study of cytomegalovirus exposure and HLA in healthy donors (dated by TCRdb to between 2016 and 2019). Regarding the study in general: An earlier analysis of approximately 600 of the donors reported approximately 300 Gb of sequence data and more than 90 million unique TCR beta sequences from roughly 180 million T cells. An early release that covered around 590 HLA-typed donors contained approximately 300 gigabases of sequencing data and tens of millions of unique TCR sequences. Of the roughly 400 genotyped donors, 65% to 90% fell in the genetic ancestry cluster associated with self-reported Caucasian donors. The aim of the study was to test whether cataloging public T cell receptors could identify signatures of past pathogen exposure. The T cell repertoires of 670 or so subjects were profiled by immunosequencing and related to cytomegalovirus serostatus. A separate validation cohort of roughly 130 different subjects was used in addition to the 666-subject first cohort. To predict cytomegalovirus infection status, the study brought together high-throughput TCR immunosequencing, statistical association of individual TCRs with disease status, and machine learning. A later analysis re-analyzed previously published TCR beta repertoires from approximately 700 donors and added high-resolution HLA genotyping to study TCR occurrence patterns. In the later analysis, no new phenotypic data were used to find candidate immune exposures; instead, reliance was placed on TCR beta sequences and their occurrence across donors. An earlier analysis of some 500 of the donors used high-throughput TCR beta sequencing to judge whether each TCR beta V gene segment behaved as functional or pseudogenic. Donor age, sex, ethnicity and CMV serostatus were compiled together with the repertoire data. Genome-wide SNP genotypes for about 65% of the roughly 700 donors were used in a later genetic analysis, which treated that subset as a discovery cohort. Every discovery cohort repertoire had been produced on one sequencing platform. HLA typing included class I and class II loci at four-digit resolution. The number of donors typed differed by locus, with roughly 620-630 for A, B, C, DRB1 and DQB1, about 500 for DQA1, over 600 for DPA1, and roughly 450 for DPB1. Roughly five DR-DQ haplotypes were treated as single units for association and clustering because of strong linkage in the cohort. Among around 400 genotyped donors of the cohort, an average of around 240,000 unique TCR beta nucleotide sequences were sequenced per donor, around a sixth of them non-productive.

Broad study findings and their caveats: In an earlier analysis of approximately 590 of the donors, most TCR beta V segments were observed in productive rearrangements about 87% or about 30% of the time, broadly matching IMGT annotations. A further reported finding was that TCR beta sequences accurately predicted the HLA-A and HLA-B alleles for most subjects in the first cohort. In vitro tests confirmed that a few of the cytomegalovirus-associated TCR beta chains recognize cytomegalovirus antigens. The presence/absence analyses assumed that sequencing depth was roughly uniform across donors, and that assumption may not be true. Compared with equally common non-associated chains, HLA-associated TCR beta chains in a later analysis were more clonally expanded and had lower generation probabilities. Some IMGT-functional V segments, including TRBV6-2 and TRBV6-3, could not be distinguished by the 87-base-pair reads and were therefore excluded. Strong co-occurrence of HLA alleles, especially DR and DQ, made assigning TCR associations to individual alleles difficult. At a false discovery rate of 0.05, a later analysis linked about 17,000 TCR beta sequences to specific HLA alleles. Cytomegalovirus status was reported to be diagnosed by the classifier with high specificity and sensitivity in both the original and validation cohorts. The sequencing pipeline was judged likely to have produced a cluster of highly shared sequence variants as a technical artifact. According to a later genetic analysis, donors in an Asian-associated ancestry cluster had fewer N-insertions in productive TCRs than the approximately 630-donor mean. CMV serostatus was the only immune exposure information available for the cohort. According to a later analysis, most CMV-associated TCR beta chains appeared to be HLA-restricted, and the HLA associations seemed to be driven largely by CMV exposure. In a later analysis, several top co-occurrence clusters were reported to appear linked to parvovirus B19, influenza, CMV and Epstein-Barr virus. According to the authors, the approach could potentially be generalized to other disease states and immunological phenotypes. The earlier analysis of a few hundred of the donors excluded some 16 rarely observed V segments, including chromosome 9 orphons, because counts were too low. In the study, 164 TCR beta chains were listed as associated with cytomegalovirus. In this cohort, only TCR beta chains were sequenced, and detectable features were limited by the absence of alpha or paired-chain data. Because HLA typing was unavailable for some donors at each locus, only the typed subset was used in association tests. According to a later analysis, TCR association rates differed among HLA loci, with DRB1 alleles showing the most associated TCRs and HLA-C alleles showing the fewest. In a later genetic analysis, a missense DCLRE1C variant was associated with V-gene and J-gene trimming of TCR beta chains, and the association was replicated in an independent cohort. Most TCR sequences were seen in very few donors, while some public TCRs were found in many individuals. Linkage disequilibrium might explain the correlated functional status among segregating V segments, but an unknown experimental factor could not be excluded.

In total, roughly 670 healthy bone marrow donors made up the cohort. At the time of sampling, every cohort member was nominally healthy, though immune exposures that went unrecorded were likely present. The donor tested CMV seronegative and was one of the 352 seronegative cohort members. A peripheral blood sample was provided by each donor, and peripheral blood mononuclear cells were used for TCR beta sequencing. The Qiagen DNeasy Blood Extraction Kit was used to extract genomic DNA from the blood cell samples. V ends up 8 bases short and J 3 bases short, with an unmatched junction base count of 4. The CDR3 holds 13 amino acids from the cysteine to the phenylalanine. Just CDR3 DNA is preserved here, 39 bases in frame from base 1. From a lookup of the germline V gene (reference sequence), CDR1 and CDR2 are SEHNR and FQNEAQ. Preparation of the library involved the immunoSEQ multiplex PCR assay. For the multiplex PCR, a mixture combining 60 forward primers for TCR Vbeta segments and 13 reverse primers for TCR Jbeta segments was used. A multiplex PCR assay on genomic DNA amplified the CDR3 region of rearranged TCR beta genes. The amplified TCR beta libraries were sequenced on the Illumina HiSeq System as 87-base-pair reads. Turning to the authors' computational methods: A later analysis counted about 80 million unique TCR beta chains across the 600 to 850 repertoires, and some 11 million of these chains were shared by at least two donors. A nearest-neighbor algorithm error-corrected the raw reads and collapsed the reads into unique sequences, merging closely related sequences to remove PCR and sequencing errors. Alignment of CDR3 sequences to IMGT reference sequences was used to assign V, D and J gene segments. Each retained sequence needed at least a six-nucleotide match to both a V gene segment and a J gene segment. A rearrangement was called productive if the CDR3 had no stop codons and remained in frame with V and J, and every other rearrangement was called non-productive. CDR3 was defined according to IMGT convention as the region running from the second conserved V-encoded cysteine to the conserved J-encoded phenylalanine. The earlier analysis of around 640 of the donors excluded sequences that lacked an unambiguous match to a single V gene segment. In an earlier analysis of some 590 of the donors, V segments were called functional above 56.7% productive rearrangements and were called segregating when the between-donor standard deviation exceeded 5%. A statistical classification framework was developed to diagnose cytomegalovirus status using the catalog of TCR beta chain sequences. In a later analysis, TCR nucleotide sequences were compared against IMGT/GENE-DB human TR gene sequences so that V and J genes could be assigned. Using the TCRdist pipeline, a later analysis assigned CDR3 sequences along with most-parsimonious VDJ recombination scenarios. A later analysis defined each TCR beta chain by its CDR3 amino acid sequence plus V-gene family, and excluded reads lacking a unique V-gene family. As a way to deal with suspected cross-contamination and a sequencing artifact, a later analysis dropped more than 500 nucleotide sequences that were highly shared and had low generation probability. In a later analysis, a clonal expansion index for each public chain was calculated from normalized within-repertoire ranks of inferred template counts. In a later analysis, generation probabilities were computed using a VDJ recombination model fitted to out-of-frame rearrangements, and the results were checked against IGoR. In a later analysis, TCR-TCR, TCR-HLA and TCR-CMV co-occurrence was scored with hypergeometric tests, and a repertoire-size bias correction was applied to TCR pairs. In a later analysis, false discovery rates were estimated by permuting HLA or CMV assignments 20 times. In a later analysis, co-occurring TCRs were grouped using DBSCAN, and TCRdist sequence similarity was added for clustering within HLA-allele-positive subsets. Repertoires with fewer than 30,000 or more than 120,000 public chains, plus five repertoires with anomalous nucleotide sharing, were excluded from co-occurrence clustering. TCRdb limited this immuneACCESS table to in-frame rearrangements with V and J called. A share of clones is missing; checked studies link under half to unresolved V genes, and the rest is unexplained. D and trimming were read from the DNA, whereas the V and J calls and clone size are those reported in that table. Counted in this sample were roughly 200,000 clones; more than 65% of them appeared once. Jointly, the top ten make up approximately 2.9% of the sample.

As regards this clone: Which antigen it targets is not known. Nothing much larger sits one base from this clone, and base qualities are not available.

The receptor was derived from a female donor in good health and CMV-seronegative. The source material was PBMCs. Rearrangement joined TRBV7-9 to TRBJ1-1; 9 nucleotides in the junction match TRBD1. CDR3 reads: CASSRDRDTEAFF. The sequenced DNA is TGTGCCAGCTCCCGGGACAGGGACACTGAAGCTTTCTTT.